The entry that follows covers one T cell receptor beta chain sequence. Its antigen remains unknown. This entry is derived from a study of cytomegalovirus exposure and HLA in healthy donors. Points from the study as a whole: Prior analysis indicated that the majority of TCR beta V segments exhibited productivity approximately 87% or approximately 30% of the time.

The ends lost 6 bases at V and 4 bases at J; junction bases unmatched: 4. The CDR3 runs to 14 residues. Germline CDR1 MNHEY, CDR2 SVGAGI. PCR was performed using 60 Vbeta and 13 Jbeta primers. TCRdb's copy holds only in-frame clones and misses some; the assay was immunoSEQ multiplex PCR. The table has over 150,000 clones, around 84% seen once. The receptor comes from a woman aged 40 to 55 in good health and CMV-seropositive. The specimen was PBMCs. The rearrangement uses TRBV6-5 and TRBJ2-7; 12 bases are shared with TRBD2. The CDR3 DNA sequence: TGTGCCAGCAGATCTAGCGGGAGGGGATACGAGCAGTACTTC. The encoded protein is CASRSSGRGYEQYF.